A single T cell receptor beta chain is shown here with its context. The sample originates from a study of blood T cell repertoires in COVID-19. Study summary: COVID-19 samples from acute and convalescent phases originated in the United States, Italy and Spain. The cDNA or gDNA used as material had been derived from T cells, B-cell-depleted T cells, or PBMCs.

The CDR3 consists of 14 residues. With 1 base removed from V and 5 bases from J, the gap between germline ends came to 11 bases. Germline V gene lookup returns CDR1 MGHDK and CDR2 SYGVNS. In the study's own analysis: Estimation of nucleated cell counts was performed using reference gene primer amplification. Clones were read by immunoSEQ multiplex PCR, and TCRdb kept only the in-frame ones, dropping some. D and trimming were read from the DNA, whereas the V and J calls and clone size are those reported in that table. The table lists about 150,000 clones, around 83% of them singletons. This sequence joins TRBV25-1 and TRBJ1-1, with D perhaps TRBD1 (5 bases). The material sequenced was peripheral blood. This TCR came from a woman aged 55-69 years with acute or convalescent COVID-19. CDR3 DNA sequence: TGTGCCAGCAGTGAATTAGACGGGGGAACTGAAGCTTTCTTT. Translated, it gives CASSELDGGTEAFF.